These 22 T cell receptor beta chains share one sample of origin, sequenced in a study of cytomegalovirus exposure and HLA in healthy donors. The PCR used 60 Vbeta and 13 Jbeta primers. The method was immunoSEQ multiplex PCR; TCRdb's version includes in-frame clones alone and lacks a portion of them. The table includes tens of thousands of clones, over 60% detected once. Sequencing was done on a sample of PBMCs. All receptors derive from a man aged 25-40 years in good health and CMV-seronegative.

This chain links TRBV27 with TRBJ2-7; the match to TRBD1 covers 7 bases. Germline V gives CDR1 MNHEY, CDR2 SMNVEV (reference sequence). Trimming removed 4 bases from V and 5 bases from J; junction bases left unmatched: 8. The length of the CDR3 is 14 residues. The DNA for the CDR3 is TGTGCCAGCAGTTCTTACGACAGGGTGCACGAGCAGTACTTC. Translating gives CASSSYDRVHEQYF.

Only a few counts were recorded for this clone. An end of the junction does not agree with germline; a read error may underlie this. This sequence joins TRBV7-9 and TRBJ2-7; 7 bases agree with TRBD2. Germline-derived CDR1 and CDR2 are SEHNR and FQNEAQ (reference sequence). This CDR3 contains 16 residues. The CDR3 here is CSSSLIGSSGAYEQYF. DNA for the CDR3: TGTTCCAGCAGCTTAATCGGGTCTAGCGGAGCCTACGAGCAGTACTTC.

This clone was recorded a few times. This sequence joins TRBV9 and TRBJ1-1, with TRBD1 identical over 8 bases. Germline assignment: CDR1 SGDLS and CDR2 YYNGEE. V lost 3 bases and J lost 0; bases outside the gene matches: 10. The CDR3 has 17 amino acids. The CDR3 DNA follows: TGTGCCAGCAGCGCCCACAGGACAGGGCAAATGAACACTGAAGCTTTCTTT. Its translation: CASSAHRTGQMNTEAFF. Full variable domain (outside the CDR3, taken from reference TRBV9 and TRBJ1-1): DSGVTQTPKHLITATGQRVTLRCSPRSGDLSVYWYQQSLDQGLQFLIQYYNGEERAKGNILERFSAQQFPDLHSELNLSSLELGDSALYFCASSAHRTGQMNTEAFFGQGTRLTVV.

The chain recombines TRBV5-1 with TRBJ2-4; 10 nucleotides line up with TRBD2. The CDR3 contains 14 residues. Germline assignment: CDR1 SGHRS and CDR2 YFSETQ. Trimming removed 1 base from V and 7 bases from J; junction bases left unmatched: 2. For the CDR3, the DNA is TGCGCCAGCAGCTTGAGCGGGGGGGCGAACATTCAGTACTTC. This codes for CASSLSGGANIQYF.

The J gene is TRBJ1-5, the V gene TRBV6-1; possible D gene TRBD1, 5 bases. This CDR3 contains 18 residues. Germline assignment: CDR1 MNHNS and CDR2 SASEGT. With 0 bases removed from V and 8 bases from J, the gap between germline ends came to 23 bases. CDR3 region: CASSEARLRQGGGKPQHF. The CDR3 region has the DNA TGTGCCAGCAGTGAAGCGCGTTTACGGCAGGGCGGGGGAAAGCCCCAGCATTTT.

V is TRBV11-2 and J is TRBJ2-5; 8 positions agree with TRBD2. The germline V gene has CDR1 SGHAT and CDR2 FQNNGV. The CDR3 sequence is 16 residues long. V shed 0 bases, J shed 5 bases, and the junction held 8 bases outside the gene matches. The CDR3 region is CASSLEGGGRGETQYF. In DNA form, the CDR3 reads TGTGCCAGCAGCTTAGAGGGCGGGGGGCGCGGGGAGACCCAGTACTTC.

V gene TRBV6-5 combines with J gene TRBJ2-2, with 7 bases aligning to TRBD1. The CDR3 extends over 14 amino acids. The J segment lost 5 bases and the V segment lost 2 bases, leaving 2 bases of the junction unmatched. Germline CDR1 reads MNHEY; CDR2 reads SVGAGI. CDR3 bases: TGTGCCAGCAGTTACGGCAGGGGGACCGGGGAGCTGTTTTTT. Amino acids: CASSYGRGTGELFF.

CDR3 DNA sequence: TGTGCCAGCAGCGTTACGCGGGGGGGATCGGAGACCCAGTACTTC. This gives the protein CASSVTRGGSETQYF. The chain links TRBV9 to TRBJ2-5; TRBD2 agrees at 9 bases. Germline CDR1 is SGDLS and CDR2 is YYNGEE. The trim removed 2 bases at V and 5 bases at J, leaving 7 bases unmatched. There are 15 residues in the CDR3.

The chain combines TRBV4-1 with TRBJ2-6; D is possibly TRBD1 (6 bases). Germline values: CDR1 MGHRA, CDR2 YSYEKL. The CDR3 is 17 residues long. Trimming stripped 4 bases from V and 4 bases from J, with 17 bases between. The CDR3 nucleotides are TGCGCCAGCAGCCTTTCAGGGGCCGCGAGGGGGGCCAACGTCCTGACTTTC. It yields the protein CASSLSGAARGANVLTF.

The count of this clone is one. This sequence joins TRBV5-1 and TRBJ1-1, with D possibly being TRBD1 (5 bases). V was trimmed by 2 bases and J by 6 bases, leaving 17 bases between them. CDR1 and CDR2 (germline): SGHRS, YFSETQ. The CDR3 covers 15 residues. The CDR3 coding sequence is TGCGCCAGCAGCTTCGGTTACCAAGGGGCCCCTGAAGCTTTCTTT. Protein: CASSFGYQGAPEAFF.

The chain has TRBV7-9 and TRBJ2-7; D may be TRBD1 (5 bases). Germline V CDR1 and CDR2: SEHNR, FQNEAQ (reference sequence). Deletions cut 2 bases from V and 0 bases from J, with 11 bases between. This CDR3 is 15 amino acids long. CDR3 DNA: TGTGCCAGCAGCTTATCCAGGGATCCCTCCTACGAGCAGTACTTC. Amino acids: CASSLSRDPSYEQYF.

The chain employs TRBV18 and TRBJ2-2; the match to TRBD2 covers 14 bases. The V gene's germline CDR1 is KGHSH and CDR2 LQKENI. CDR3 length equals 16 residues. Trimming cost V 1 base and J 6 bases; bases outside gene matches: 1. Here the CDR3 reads CASSPQGLAGAGELFF. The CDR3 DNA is TGTGCCAGCTCACCACAGGGACTAGCGGGAGCCGGGGAGCTGTTTTTT.

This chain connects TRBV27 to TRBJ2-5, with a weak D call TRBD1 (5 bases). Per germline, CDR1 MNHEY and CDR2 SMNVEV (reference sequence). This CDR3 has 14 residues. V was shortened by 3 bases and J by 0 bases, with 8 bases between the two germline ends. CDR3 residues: CASSFLGDQETQYF. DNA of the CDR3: TGTGCCAGCAGTTTCCTAGGGGACCAAGAGACCCAGTACTTC.

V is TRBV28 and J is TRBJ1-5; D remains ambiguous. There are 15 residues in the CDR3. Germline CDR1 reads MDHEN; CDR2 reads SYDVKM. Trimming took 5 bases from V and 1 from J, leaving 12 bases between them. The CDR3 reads CASSPPMFSNQPQHF. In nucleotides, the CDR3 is TGTGCCAGCAGTCCTCCTATGTTCAGCAATCAGCCCCAGCATTTT.

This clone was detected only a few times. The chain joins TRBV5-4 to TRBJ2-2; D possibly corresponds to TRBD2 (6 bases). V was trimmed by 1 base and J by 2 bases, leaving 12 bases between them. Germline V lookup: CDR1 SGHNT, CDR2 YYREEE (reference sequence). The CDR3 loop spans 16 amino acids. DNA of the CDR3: TGTGCCAGCAGCTTGTGGGGTAGCGGTAACACCGGGGAGCTGTTTTTT. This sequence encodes CASSLWGSGNTGELFF.

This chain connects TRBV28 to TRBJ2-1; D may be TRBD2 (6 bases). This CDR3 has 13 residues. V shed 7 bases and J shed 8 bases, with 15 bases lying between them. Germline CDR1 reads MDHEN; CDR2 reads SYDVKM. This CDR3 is CASNPPGVYEQFF. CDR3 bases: TGTGCCAGCAACCCCCCGGGGGTTTATGAGCAGTTCTTC.

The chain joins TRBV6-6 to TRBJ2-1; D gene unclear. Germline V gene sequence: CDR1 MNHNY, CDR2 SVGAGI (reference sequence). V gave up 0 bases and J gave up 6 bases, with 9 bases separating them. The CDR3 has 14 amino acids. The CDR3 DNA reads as TGTGCCAGCAGTTACTCGAATAGAATCAATGAGCAGTTCTTC. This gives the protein CASSYSNRINEQFF.

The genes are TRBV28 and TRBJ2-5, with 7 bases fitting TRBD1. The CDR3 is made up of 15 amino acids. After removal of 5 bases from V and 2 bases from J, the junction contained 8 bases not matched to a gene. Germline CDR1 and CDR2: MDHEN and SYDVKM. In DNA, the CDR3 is TGTGCCAGCAGTGTAGGGGGCCGCTCACAAGAGACCCAGTACTTC. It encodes CASSVGGRSQETQYF.

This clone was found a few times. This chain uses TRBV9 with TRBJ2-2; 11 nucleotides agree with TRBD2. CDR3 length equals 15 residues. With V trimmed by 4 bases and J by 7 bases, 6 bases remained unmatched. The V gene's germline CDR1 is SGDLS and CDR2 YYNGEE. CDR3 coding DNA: TGTGCCAGCAGCCAAACGGGACTAGCGGTCGGGGAGCTGTTTTTT. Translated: CASSQTGLAVGELFF.

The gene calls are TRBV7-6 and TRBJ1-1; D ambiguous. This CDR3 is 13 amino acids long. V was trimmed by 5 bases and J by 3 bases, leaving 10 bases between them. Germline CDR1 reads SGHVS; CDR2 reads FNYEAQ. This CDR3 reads CASSPSRDTEAFF. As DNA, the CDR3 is TGTGCCAGCAGCCCGTCCCGGGACACTGAAGCTTTCTTT.

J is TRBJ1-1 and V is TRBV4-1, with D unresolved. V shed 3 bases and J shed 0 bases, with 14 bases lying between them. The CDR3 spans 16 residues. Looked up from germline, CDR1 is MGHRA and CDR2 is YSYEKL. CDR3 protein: CASSQAPGAMNTEAFF. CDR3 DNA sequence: TGCGCCAGCAGCCAGGCCCCGGGAGCCATGAACACTGAAGCTTTCTTT.

CDR3 sequence (DNA): TGTGCCAGCAGCGTTTCAGGGGGCCGAGAGACCCAGTACTTC. Translated, it gives CASSVSGGRETQYF. The chain carries TRBV9 and TRBJ2-5; 8 bases agree with TRBD1. The V segment lost 2 bases and the J segment 4 bases; nucleotides outside the gene matches: 4. The CDR3 totals 14 residues. Germline-derived CDR1 and CDR2 are SGDLS and YYNGEE.